Shown below are 4 T cell receptor beta chains from a single sample sequenced in a study of T cells in Graves' hyperthyroidism and ophthalmopathy (dated by TCRdb to the late 2010s). The library was produced with multiplex PCR. Sequencing used an Illumina HiSeq 2000. TCR beta CDR3 regions were amplified from RNA transcripts. A first-round RT-PCR of the TCR CDR3 used the HTBI primer set with the Qiagen OneStep RT-PCR kit. In TCRdb, the public reads were trimmed at Q25 with fastp and aligned with MiXCR, with productive beta chains retained. Each CDR3 protein gets just one entry, which takes the most common genes and DNA from the rows behind it. The sample table lists under 350,000 distinct CDR3 sequences, roughly 15% of them with a count of one. The top ten clonotypes cover 30% to 40% of the sample. Sample: blood. The receptors come from a middle-aged woman with Graves' ophthalmopathy.

There are a few counts of this clonotype. The genes are TRBV4-1 and TRBJ2-7; TRBD2 matches 7 bases. V trimming: 2 bases; J trimming: 7 bases; junction bases outside the gene matches: 11. The V gene's germline CDR1 is MGHRA and CDR2 YSYEKL. This CDR3 is built from 15 residues. CDR3 in DNA: TGCGCCAGCAGCCAAAACCCGGGGGAGGGTAATGAGCAGTACTTC. Translated, it gives CASSQNPGEGNEQYF.

At least ten counts were recorded for this clonotype. The CDR3 here is CSINRGTNTGELFF. The CDR3 region has the DNA TGCAGCATAAACAGGGGGACAAACACCGGGGAGCTGTTTTTT. The V gene is TRBV29-1, the J gene TRBJ2-2, with 8 bases lining up with TRBD1. V gave up 8 bases and J gave up 2 bases; unmatched junction bases: 7. The CDR3 covers 14 residues. The germline V gene has CDR1 SQVTM and CDR2 ANQGSEA.

This clonotype was counted many times. The rearrangement joins TRBV20-1 to TRBJ1-1; D is perhaps TRBD1 (5 bases). Per the germline V gene, CDR1 is DFQATT and CDR2 is SNEGSKA (reference sequence). Trimming shortened V by 3 bases and J by 2 bases, and 25 bases separated the two germline ends. The CDR3 spans 18 residues. CDR3 bases: TGCAGTGCTAGTGGGGGGACGGCCTTCACCCGGGGAAACACTGAAGCTTTCTTT. It encodes CSASGGTAFTRGNTEAFF.

The rearrangement uses TRBV6-1 and TRBJ2-4; D might be TRBD1 or TRBD2, each matching 6 bases. Germline-derived CDR1 and CDR2 are MNHNS and SASEGT. The CDR3 is 14 residues long. The V gene lost 6 bases and the J gene lost 7 bases, with 16 bases spanning the gap. CDR3 coding DNA: TGTGCCAGCAGGACTCCGGGGGCCAGCAACATTCAGTACTTC. This codes for CASRTPGASNIQYF.